This TCR beta chain emerged from a study of identical twins. General study findings and limits: It was cross-sectional statistical analysis, not following the same donors, that the conclusions relied on. Partial confounding of zero-insertion analyses by invariant MAIT and iNKT cells was possible.

TCRdb redid the calling of the 5' RACE reads with MiXCR, one entry per CDR3 protein. The table has roughly 1,500,000 distinct CDR3 sequences, 25% to 35% seen once. About this clonotype itself: The target antigen is unknown.

Healthy Caucasians were all of the donors. The sequencing input was cord blood. The clonotype was recovered from a newborn girl in good health.

The CDR3, as DNA: TGTGCCAGCAGCTTAAGGTGGTGGGAAGGGGACACTGAAGCTTTCTTT. Translation gives CASSLRWWEGDTEAFF. The rearrangement joins TRBV7-9 to TRBJ1-1; D may be TRBD1 (5 bases). CDR3 length equals 16 residues. V lost 2 bases and J 3 bases, leaving 16 bases between the germline ends. The germline V gene encodes CDR1 SEHNR and CDR2 FQNEAQ (reference sequence).